This record concerns one T cell receptor (beta chain) sequence. The data were obtained in a study of blood T cell repertoires in COVID-19. Overall study: Acute-phase and convalescent COVID-19 samples originated in the United States, Italy and Spain. PBMCs, B-cell-depleted T cells, or T cells provided the cDNA or gDNA that made up the material.

The V gene's germline CDR1 is SGHRS and CDR2 YFSETQ. Trimming stripped 6 bases from V and 6 bases from J, with 8 bases between. The CDR3 loop spans 11 amino acids. Methods used by the authors: Estimation of nucleated cell counts relied on the amplification of reference gene primers. Sequenced by immunoSEQ multiplex PCR; TCRdb stores in-frame clones only, minus some. V, J and clone size are those of that table, while D and trimming were read from the DNA. The sample has about 270,000 clones; 83% are singletons. The sequenced sample was peripheral blood. The TCR sequence derives from a woman between 45 and 65 years old who had recovered from COVID-19. The gene calls are TRBV5-1 and TRBJ2-3, with no clear D. The CDR3 loop reads CASKKRDTQYF. As DNA, the CDR3 is TGCGCCAGCAAGAAGAGGGATACGCAGTATTTT.